This TCR beta chain was observed in a study of cytomegalovirus exposure and HLA in healthy donors. Broader study findings: Accurate prediction of most subjects' HLA-A and HLA-B alleles from TCR beta sequences was reported. In a later analysis, most CMV-associated TCR beta chains appeared HLA-restricted. Some highly shared sequence variants likely arose as a pipeline artifact. Another analysis was done later, and it associated roughly 15,000 TCR beta sequences with HLA alleles at 0.05 false discovery rate.

Note on this clone: Antigen: not known.

In the PCR, 60 Vbeta and 13 Jbeta primers were used. The table came from immunoSEQ multiplex PCR; TCRdb's copy has only in-frame clones and leaves some out. The repertoire consists of 150,000 to 200,000 clones, with approximately 67% occurring once and the leading ten covering around 2.9%. Germline lookup yields CDR1 LNHNV and CDR2 YYDKDF (reference sequence). The CDR3 has 18 residues. V was trimmed by 1 base and J by 5 bases, leaving 18 bases between them. The sequencing sample was made of PBMCs. This TCR came from a man aged 40-49 years in good health and CMV-seronegative. The chain employs TRBV15 and TRBJ1-6, with D possibly TRBD1 on 5 matching bases. The CDR3 bases are TGTGCCACCAGCAGAGGTGTGACAGCCCCTCCTGATAATTCACCCCTCCACTTT. Protein: CATSRGVTAPPDNSPLHF.